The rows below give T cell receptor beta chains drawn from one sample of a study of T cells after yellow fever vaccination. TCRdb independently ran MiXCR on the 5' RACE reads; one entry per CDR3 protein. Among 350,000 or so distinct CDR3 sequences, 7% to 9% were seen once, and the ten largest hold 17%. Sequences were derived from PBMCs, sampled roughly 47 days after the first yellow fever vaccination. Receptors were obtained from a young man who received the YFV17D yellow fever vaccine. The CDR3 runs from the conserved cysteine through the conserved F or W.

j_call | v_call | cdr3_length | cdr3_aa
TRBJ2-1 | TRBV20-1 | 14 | CSAFYGGGAGEQFF
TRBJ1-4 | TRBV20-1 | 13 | CSAHEGGREKLFF
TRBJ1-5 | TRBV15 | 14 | CATSSGTGVQPQHF
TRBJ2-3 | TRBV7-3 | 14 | CASRLSPSTDTQYF
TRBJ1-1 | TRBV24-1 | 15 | CATSDGQGPNTEAFF
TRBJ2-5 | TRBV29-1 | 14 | CSVELRGAQETQYF
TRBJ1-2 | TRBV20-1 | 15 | CSARDLWGGAYGYTF
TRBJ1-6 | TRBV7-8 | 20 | CASSLGGLAHTYTYNSPLHF
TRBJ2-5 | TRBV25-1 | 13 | CASTVGQGETQYF
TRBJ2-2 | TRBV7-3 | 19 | CASSLGPEILHFNTGELFF
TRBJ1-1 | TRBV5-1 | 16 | CASSQDGTALNTEAFF